This entry concerns a single T cell receptor beta chain. Its antigen remains unknown. V gave up 3 bases and J gave up 3 bases; unmatched junction bases: 8. Germline CDR1 is SGDLS and CDR2 is YYNGEE. The CDR3 has 15 amino acids. CTLA-4 blockade using ipilimumab, together with focal radiation, was received by patients with chemo-refractory metastatic non-small-cell lung cancer. This sample was taken from a study of radiotherapy plus CTLA-4 blockade in lung cancer. Study findings and constraints: How blood T cell clones changed early, along with interferon-beta, reportedly forecast response best. In blood, tumor-derived TCR clones expanded after radiotherapy plus ipilimumab.

The assay was immunoSEQ multiplex PCR, and TCRdb's table has in-frame clones only and misses some. The table lists approximately 77,000 clones, around 79% of them singletons, with 22% in the top ten. This receptor was taken from a human donor with non-small cell lung cancer whose response to radiotherapy plus ipilimumab could not be evaluated. Some clones in this sample may be carry-over from other donors' samples. The chain carries TRBV9 and TRBJ2-7; 8 positions agree with TRBD1. The sequenced sample was peripheral blood, obtained from a patient treated with radiotherapy plus ipilimumab. CDR3 nucleotides: TGTGCCAGCAGCGGGAGGACAGGGACCATCTACGAGCAGTACTTC. Protein: CASSGRTGTIYEQYF.